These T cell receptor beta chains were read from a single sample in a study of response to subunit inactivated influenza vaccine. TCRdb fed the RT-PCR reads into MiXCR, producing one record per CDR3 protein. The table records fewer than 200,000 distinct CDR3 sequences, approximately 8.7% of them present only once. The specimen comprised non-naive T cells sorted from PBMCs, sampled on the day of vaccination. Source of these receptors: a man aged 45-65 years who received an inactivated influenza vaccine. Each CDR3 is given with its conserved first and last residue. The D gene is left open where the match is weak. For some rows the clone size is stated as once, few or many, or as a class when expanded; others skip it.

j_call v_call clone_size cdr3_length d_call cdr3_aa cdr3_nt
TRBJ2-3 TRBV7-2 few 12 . CASSKLANTQYF TGTGCCAGCAGCAAGCTTGCAAATACGCAGTATTTT
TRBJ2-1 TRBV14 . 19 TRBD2 CASSRTGTSGGGPYNEQFF TGTGCCAGCAGCCGAACCGGGACTAGCGGGGGCGGACCCTACAATGAGCAGTTCTTC
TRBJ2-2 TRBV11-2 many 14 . CASSLIGGTGELFF TGTGCCAGCAGCTTAATAGGTGGCACCGGGGAGCTGTTTTTT
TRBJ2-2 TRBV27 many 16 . CASSLNWGDEAGELFF TGTGCCAGCAGTTTAAACTGGGGGGATGAGGCCGGGGAGCTGTTTTTT
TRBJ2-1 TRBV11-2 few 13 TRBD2 CASSLDPSGSFFF TGTGCCAGCAGCTTAGATCCTAGCGGGAGTTTTTTCTTC
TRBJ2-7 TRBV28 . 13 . CASSFDDRYEQYF TGTGCCAGCAGTTTCGACGACAGGTACGAGCAGTACTTC
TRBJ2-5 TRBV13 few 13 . CASSLAGVETQYF TGTGCCAGCAGCTTAGCAGGGGTAGAGACCCAGTACTTC
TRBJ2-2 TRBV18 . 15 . CASSPSPSDTGELFF TGTGCCAGCTCCCCCTCCCCATCGGACACCGGGGAGCTGTTTTTT
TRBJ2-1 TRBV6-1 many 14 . CASSNSYSYNEQFF TGTGCCAGCTCAAACTCCTACTCCTACAATGAGCAGTTCTTC
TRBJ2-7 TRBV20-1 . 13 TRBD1 CSARGQGVVEQYF TGCAGTGCTAGAGGGCAGGGGGTAGTCGAGCAGTACTTC
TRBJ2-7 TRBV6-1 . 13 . CASTRPTGYEQYF TGTGCCAGCACCCGACCGACAGGCTACGAGCAGTACTTC
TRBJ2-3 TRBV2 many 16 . CASGTHIEASTDTQYF TGTGCCAGCGGTACTCACATCGAGGCTAGCACAGATACGCAGTATTTT
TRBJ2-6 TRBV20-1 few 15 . CSASKQSSGANVLTF TGCAGTGCTAGCAAACAGAGCTCTGGGGCCAACGTCCTGACTTTC
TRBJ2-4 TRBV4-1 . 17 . CASSQVRARQGKNIQYF TGCGCCAGCAGCCAAGTTCGGGCTCGGCAGGGCAAAAACATTCAGTACTTC
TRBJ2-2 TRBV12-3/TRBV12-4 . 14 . CASSFPGNTGELFF TGTGCCAGCAGTTTCCCGGGGAACACCGGGGAGCTGTTTTTT
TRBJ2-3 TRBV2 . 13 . CASSSPQGDTQYF TGTGCCAGCAGTTCACCACAGGGAGATACGCAGTATTTT
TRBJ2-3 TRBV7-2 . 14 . CASSLRQGTDTQYF TGTGCCAGCAGCCTCCGACAGGGCACAGATACGCAGTATTTT
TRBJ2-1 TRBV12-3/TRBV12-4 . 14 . CASSLHASYNEQFF TGTGCCAGCAGTTTGCACGCATCCTACAATGAGCAGTTCTTC
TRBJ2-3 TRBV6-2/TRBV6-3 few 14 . CASSWRRTTDTQYF TGTGCCAGCAGTTGGCGCCGGACGACGGATACGCAGTATTTT
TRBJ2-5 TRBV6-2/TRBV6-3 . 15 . CASSYSLRGRETQYF TGTGCCAGCAGTTACTCCCTCCGGGGGCGAGAGACCCAGTACTTC
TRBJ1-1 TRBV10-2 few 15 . CASKQGPLMNTEAFF TGCGCCAGTAAACAGGGCCCCCTCATGAACACTGAAGCTTTCTTT
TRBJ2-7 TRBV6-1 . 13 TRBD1 CASSTGAPYEQYF TGTGCCAGCAGTACAGGGGCCCCCTACGAGCAGTACTTC
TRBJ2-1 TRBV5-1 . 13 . CASSLQEYNEQFF TGCGCCAGCAGCTTGCAGGAGTACAATGAGCAGTTCTTC
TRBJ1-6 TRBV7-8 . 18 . CASSLARRGSSYNSPLHF TGTGCCAGCAGCTTAGCGCGGCGGGGGTCCTCCTATAATTCACCCCTCCACTTT
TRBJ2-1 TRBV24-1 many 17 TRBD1 CATSDPLRQGARDEQFF TGTGCCACCAGTGACCCGCTTAGACAGGGGGCAAGAGATGAGCAGTTCTTC
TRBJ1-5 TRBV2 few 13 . CASSEIGNQPQHF TGTGCCAGCAGTGAAATAGGCAATCAGCCCCAGCATTTT
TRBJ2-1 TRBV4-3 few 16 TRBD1 CASSQDRDRGSNEQFF TGCGCCAGCAGCCAAGATCGGGACAGGGGTAGCAATGAGCAGTTCTTC
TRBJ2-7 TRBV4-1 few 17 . CASSQELKTQLPYEQYF TGCGCCAGCAGCCAAGAGTTGAAGACGCAACTCCCCTACGAGCAGTACTTC
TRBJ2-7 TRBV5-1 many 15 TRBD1 CASSPTTGGLSEQYF TGCGCCAGCAGCCCCACCACAGGGGGCCTCTCCGAGCAGTACTTC
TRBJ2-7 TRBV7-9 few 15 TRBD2 CASSLLGRSSYEQYF TGTGCCAGCAGCTTACTCGGGAGGTCGTCCTACGAGCAGTACTTC
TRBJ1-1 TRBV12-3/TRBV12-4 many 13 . CASSADWASQAFF TGTGCCAGCAGTGCGGACTGGGCTAGTCAAGCTTTCTTT
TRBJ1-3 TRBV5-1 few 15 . CASSLADSSGNTIYF TGCGCCAGCAGCTTGGCCGACAGCTCTGGAAACACCATATATTTT
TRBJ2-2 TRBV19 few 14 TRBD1 CASKGQGGTGELFF TGTGCCAGTAAGGGACAGGGAGGCACCGGGGAGCTGTTTTTT
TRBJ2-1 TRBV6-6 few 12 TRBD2 CASSSGLAKQFF TGTGCCAGCAGTTCAGGACTAGCGAAGCAGTTCTTC
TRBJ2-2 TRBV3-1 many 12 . CASSQPNGELFF TGTGCCAGCAGCCAGCCAAACGGGGAGCTGTTTTTT